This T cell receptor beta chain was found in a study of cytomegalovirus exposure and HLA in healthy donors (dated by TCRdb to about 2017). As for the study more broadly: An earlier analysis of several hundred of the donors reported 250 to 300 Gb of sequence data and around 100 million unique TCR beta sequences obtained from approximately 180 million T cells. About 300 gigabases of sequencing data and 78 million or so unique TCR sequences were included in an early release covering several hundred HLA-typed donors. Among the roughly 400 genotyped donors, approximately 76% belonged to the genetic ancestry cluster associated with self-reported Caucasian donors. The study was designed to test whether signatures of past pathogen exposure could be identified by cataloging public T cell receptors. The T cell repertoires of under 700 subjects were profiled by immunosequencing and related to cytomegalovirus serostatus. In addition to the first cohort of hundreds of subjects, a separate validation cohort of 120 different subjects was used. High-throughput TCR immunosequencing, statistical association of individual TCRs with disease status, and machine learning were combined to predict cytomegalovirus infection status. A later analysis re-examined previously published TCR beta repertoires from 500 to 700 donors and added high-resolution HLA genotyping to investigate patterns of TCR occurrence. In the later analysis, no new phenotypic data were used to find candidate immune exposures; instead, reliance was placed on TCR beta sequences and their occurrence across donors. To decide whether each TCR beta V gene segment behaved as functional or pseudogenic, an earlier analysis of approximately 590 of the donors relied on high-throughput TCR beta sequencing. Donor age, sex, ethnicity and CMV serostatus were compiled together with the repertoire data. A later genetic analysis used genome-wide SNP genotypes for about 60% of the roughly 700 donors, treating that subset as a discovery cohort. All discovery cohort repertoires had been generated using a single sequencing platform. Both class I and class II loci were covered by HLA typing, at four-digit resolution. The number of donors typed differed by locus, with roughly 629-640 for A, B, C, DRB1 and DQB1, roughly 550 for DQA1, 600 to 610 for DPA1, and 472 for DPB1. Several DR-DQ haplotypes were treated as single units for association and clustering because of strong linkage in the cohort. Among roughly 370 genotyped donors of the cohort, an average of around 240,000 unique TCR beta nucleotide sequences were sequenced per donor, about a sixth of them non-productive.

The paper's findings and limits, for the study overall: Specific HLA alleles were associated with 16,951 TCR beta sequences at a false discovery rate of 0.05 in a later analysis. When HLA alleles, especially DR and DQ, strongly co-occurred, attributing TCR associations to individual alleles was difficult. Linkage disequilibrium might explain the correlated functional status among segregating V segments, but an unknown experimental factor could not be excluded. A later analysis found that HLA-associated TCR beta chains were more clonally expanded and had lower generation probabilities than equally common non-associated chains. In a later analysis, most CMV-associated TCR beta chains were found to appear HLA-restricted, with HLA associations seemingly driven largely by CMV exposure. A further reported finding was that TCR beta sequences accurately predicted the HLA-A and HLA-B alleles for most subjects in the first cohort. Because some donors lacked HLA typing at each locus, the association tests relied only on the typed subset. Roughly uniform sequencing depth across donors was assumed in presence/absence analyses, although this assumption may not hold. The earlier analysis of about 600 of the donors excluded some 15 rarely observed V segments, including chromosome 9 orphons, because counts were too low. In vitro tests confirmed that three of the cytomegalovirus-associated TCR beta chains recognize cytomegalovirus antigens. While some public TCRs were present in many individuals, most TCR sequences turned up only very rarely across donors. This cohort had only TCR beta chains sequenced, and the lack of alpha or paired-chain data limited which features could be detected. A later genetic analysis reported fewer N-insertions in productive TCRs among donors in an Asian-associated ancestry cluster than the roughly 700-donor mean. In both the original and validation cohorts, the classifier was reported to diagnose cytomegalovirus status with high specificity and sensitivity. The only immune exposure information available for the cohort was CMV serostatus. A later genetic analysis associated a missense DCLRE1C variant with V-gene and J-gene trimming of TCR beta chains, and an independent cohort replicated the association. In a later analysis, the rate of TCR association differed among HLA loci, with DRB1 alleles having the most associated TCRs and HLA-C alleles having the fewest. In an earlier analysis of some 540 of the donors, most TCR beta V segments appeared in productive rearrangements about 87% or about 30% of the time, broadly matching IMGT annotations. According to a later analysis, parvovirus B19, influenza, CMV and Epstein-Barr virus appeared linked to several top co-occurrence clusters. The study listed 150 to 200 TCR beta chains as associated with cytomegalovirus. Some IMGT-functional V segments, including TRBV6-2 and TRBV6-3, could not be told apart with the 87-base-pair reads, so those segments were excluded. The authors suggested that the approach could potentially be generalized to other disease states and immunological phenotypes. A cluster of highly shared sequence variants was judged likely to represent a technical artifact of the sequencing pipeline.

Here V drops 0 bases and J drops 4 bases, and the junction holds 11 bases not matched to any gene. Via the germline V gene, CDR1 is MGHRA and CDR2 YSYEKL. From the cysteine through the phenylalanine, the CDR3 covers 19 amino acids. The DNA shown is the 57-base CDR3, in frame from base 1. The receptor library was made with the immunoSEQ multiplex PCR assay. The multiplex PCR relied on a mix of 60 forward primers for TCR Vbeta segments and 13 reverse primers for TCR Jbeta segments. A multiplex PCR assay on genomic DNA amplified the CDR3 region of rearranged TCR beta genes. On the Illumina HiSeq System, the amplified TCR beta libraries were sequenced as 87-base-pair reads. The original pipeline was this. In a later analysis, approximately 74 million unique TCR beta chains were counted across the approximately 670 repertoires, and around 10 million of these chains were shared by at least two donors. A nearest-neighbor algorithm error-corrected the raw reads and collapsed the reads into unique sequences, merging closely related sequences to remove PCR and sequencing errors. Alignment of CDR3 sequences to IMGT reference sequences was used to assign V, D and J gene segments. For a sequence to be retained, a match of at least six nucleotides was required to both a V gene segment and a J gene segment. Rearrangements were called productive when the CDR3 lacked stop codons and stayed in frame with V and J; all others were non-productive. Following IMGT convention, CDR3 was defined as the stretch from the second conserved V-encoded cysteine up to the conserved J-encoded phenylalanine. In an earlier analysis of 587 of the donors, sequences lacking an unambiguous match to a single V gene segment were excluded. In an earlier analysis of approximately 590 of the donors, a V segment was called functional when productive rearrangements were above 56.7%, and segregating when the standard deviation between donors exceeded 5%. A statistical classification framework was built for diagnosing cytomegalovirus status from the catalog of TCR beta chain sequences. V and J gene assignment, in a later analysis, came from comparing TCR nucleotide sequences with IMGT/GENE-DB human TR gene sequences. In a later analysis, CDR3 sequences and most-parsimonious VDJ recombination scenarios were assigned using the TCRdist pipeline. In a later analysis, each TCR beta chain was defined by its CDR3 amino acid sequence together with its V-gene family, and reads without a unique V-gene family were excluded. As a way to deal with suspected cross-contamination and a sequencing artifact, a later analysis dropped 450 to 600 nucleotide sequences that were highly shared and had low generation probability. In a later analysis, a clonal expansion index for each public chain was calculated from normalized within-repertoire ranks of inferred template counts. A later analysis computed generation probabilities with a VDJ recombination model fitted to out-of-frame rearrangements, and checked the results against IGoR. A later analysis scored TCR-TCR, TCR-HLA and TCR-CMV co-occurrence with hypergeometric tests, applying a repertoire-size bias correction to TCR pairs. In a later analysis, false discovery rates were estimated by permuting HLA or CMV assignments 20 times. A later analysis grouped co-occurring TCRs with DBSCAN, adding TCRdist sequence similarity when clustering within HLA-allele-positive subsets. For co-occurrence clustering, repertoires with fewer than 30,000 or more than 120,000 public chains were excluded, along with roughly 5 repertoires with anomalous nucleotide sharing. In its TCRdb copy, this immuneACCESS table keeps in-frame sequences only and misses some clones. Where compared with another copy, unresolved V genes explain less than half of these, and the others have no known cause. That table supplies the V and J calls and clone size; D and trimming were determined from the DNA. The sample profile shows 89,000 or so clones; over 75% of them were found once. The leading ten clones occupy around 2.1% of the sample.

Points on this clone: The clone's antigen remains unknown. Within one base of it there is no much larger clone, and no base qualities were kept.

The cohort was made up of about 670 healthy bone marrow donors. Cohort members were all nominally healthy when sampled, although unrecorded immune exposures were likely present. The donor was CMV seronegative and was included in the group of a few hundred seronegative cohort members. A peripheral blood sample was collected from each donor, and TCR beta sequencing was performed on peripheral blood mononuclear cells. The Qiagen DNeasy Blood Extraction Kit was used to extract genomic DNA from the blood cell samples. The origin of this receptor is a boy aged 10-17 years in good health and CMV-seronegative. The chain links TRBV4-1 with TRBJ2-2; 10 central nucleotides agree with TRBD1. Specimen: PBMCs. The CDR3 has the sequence CASSQDPTGGGGSTGELFF. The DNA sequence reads TGCGCCAGCAGCCAAGATCCGACAGGGGGCGGAGGTAGCACCGGGGAGCTGTTTTTT.